Listed below are T cell receptor beta chains from one sample, sequenced in a study of cytotoxic CD8 clonotypes in ibrutinib-treated CLL. This table comes from immunoSEQ multiplex PCR, and its TCRdb copy is limited to in-frame clones, with some not included. This sample has over 250,000 clones; about 72% occur once, and the top ten carry about 5.3%. The sequencing here drew on PBMCs, taken at disease progression, from a patient treated with ibrutinib. The source is a human donor with chronic lymphocytic leukemia. Each CDR3 is given with its conserved first and last residue. Each record gives: J gene, clone size, D gene, V gene, CDR3 DNA, CDR3 protein. The D gene is left open where the match is weak. The listing skips clone size in some rows; elsewhere it reads once, few, many or a size class.

TRBJ2-5 | NA | NA | TRBV28 | TGTGCCAGCAGCTCACGCCGGGCCCGACAAGAGACCCAGTACTTC | CASSSRRARQETQYF
TRBJ2-7 | NA | NA | TRBV10-3 | TGTGCCATCAGTGAGTCCCTGAGCCACTCCTACGAGCAGTACTTC | CAISESLSHSYEQYF
TRBJ2-1 | NA | TRBD2 | TRBV9 | TGTGCCAGCAGCGGGGAAACTAGCGGGAGGGATAATGAGCAGTTCTTC | CASSGETSGRDNEQFF
TRBJ1-4 | NA | NA | TRBV28 | TGTGCCAGCACGGGCAGTTCTCCGCTTAATGAAAAACTGTTTTTT | CASTGSSPLNEKLFF
TRBJ2-1 | NA | NA | TRBV5-6 | TGTGCCAGCAGCAAGGACGTCATATGGAATGAGCAGTTCTTC | CASSKDVIWNEQFF
TRBJ2-7 | once | TRBD1 | TRBV7-9 | TGTGCCAGCAGCCCCCGGTCCGGGACAGGGCGCTACGAGCAGTACTTC | CASSPRSGTGRYEQYF
TRBJ2-7 | NA | NA | TRBV19 | TGTGCCAGTAGCCCTGGATTATTCTACGAGCAGTACTTC | CASSPGLFYEQYF
TRBJ1-5 | NA | NA | TRBV19 | TGTGCCAGTAGTATAGTGGCAGGGTATGAGCCCCAGCATTTT | CASSIVAGYEPQHF
TRBJ2-1 | NA | NA | TRBV2 | TGTGCCAGCAGACCCAGGGGCGGGGGCCTGAGCTCCTACAATGAGCAGTTCTTC | CASRPRGGGLSSYNEQFF
TRBJ1-2 | NA | TRBD1 | TRBV7-2 | TGTGCCAGCAGCCCGGACAGGGCCTATAACTATGGCTACACCTTC | CASSPDRAYNYGYTF
TRBJ2-1 | once | NA | TRBV11-2 | TGTGCCAGCAGCTTCCGAGTGGATGAGCAGTTCTTC | CASSFRVDEQFF
TRBJ1-5 | few | TRBD1 | TRBV6-1 | TGTGCCAGCAGTGGTGGGACAGGGGGCGCGGTTCAGCCCCAGCATTTT | CASSGGTGGAVQPQHF
TRBJ2-7 | NA | NA | TRBV27 | TGTGCCAGCAGTTTCGGGGGGCATATATACGAGCAGTACTTC | CASSFGGHIYEQYF
TRBJ2-3 | NA | NA | TRBV5-4 | TGTGCCAGCAGCTTGTGGGCTAGAGGCACAGATACGCAGTATTTT | CASSLWARGTDTQYF
TRBJ2-5 | NA | NA | TRBV11-2 | TGTGCCAGCAGCAGGGGAACCCAAGAGACCCAGTACTTC | CASSRGTQETQYF
TRBJ2-7 | NA | TRBD1 | TRBV18 | TGTGCCAGCTCACCACCTGGTGGACAGGGATACTACGAGCAGTACTTC | CASSPPGGQGYYEQYF
TRBJ2-7 | NA | NA | TRBV5-5 | TGTGCCAGCAGCTTTACACTGACCACCTACGAGCAGTACTTC | CASSFTLTTYEQYF
TRBJ1-4 | many | TRBD1 | TRBV4-2 | TGTGCCAGCAGTCCGGGACAGGGAGTGGAAAAACTGTTTTTT | CASSPGQGVEKLFF
TRBJ2-7 | NA | TRBD2 | TRBV18 | TGTGCCAGCTCACCCCCCGGGACTAGCGGGATATACTACGAGCAGTACTTC | CASSPPGTSGIYYEQYF
TRBJ2-1 | NA | TRBD2 | TRBV7-3 | TGTGCCAGCAGCTTAACCAGCGGGGGCTCGGGTGAGCAGTTCTTC | CASSLTSGGSGEQFF
TRBJ1-1 | NA | NA | TRBV18 | TGTGCCAGCGCGACAGTAATGAACACTGAAGCTTTCTTT | CASATVMNTEAFF
TRBJ2-7 | NA | NA | TRBV28 | TGTGCCAGCAGTTTATCACTATCGGGGCCCCTCAGTGACTTCCACGAGCAGTACTTC | CASSLSLSGPLSDFHEQYF
TRBJ1-2 | NA | NA | TRBV18 | TGTGCCAGCTCACCCAAGACCCCACGAGGGAACTATGGCTACACCTTC | CASSPKTPRGNYGYTF
TRBJ2-2 | NA | TRBD2 | TRBV5-1 | TGCGCCAGCAGCTCGGGACTACACACCGGGGAGCTGTTTTTT | CASSSGLHTGELFF
TRBJ2-7 | NA | TRBD1 | TRBV11-2 | TGTGCCAGCAGCGCGACCTCTCTACAGGGGTACGAGCAGTACTTC | CASSATSLQGYEQYF
TRBJ2-2 | NA | NA | TRBV11-2 | TGTGCCAGCAGCCCTAATAGTGGGAAGCTGTTTTTT | CASSPNSGKLFF
TRBJ2-3 | few | TRBD2 | TRBV27 | TGTGCCAGCAGTTTAATCGGACTAGCGGGAGGGTCAGATACGCAGTATTTT | CASSLIGLAGGSDTQYF
TRBJ2-5 | once | TRBD1 | TRBV5-3 | TGTGCCAGAAGCTTATACCCGGACAGGTGGCAAGAGACCCAGTACTTC | CARSLYPDRWQETQYF
TRBJ1-6 | few | NA | TRBV18 | TGTGCCAGCTCACCAAAGAGGTCCTATAATTCACCCCTCCACTTT | CASSPKRSYNSPLHF
TRBJ2-5 | few | TRBD2 | TRBV19 | TGTGCCAGTAGTATGGTTAGCGGGCGCCAAGAGACCCAGTACTTC | CASSMVSGRQETQYF
TRBJ2-5 | NA | TRBD2 | TRBV5-1 | TGCGCCAGCAGCTGGGGACTAGCGATAGAGACCCAGTACTTC | CASSWGLAIETQYF
TRBJ2-5 | NA | NA | TRBV5-4 | TGTGCCAGCAGCTTAAGTCGGATACAGGGGACCCAGTACTTC | CASSLSRIQGTQYF
TRBJ2-6 | few | NA | TRBV9 | TGTGCCAGCACCTTAAGCTCTGGGGCCAACGTCCTGACTTTC | CASTLSSGANVLTF
TRBJ2-7 | NA | NA | TRBV4-2 | TGTGCCAGCAGCCAAGATCCGCGGGGGCGGTACGAGCAGTACTTC | CASSQDPRGRYEQYF
TRBJ1-1 | NA | NA | TRBV10-1 | TGCGCCAGCAGTGAGTCCCGCGCAGGTACAACTGAAGCTTTCTTT | CASSESRAGTTEAFF
TRBJ2-7 | NA | NA | TRBV4-1 | TGCGCCAGCAGCCAAGATTTGGCAGCTTCATCCTACGAGCAGTACTTC | CASSQDLAASSYEQYF
TRBJ2-5 | NA | NA | TRBV7-2 | TGTGCCAGCAGCCCCCCCCCGGTGGAAGAGACCCAGTACTTC | CASSPPPVEETQYF
TRBJ2-1 | NA | TRBD1 | TRBV28 | TGTGCCAGCAGTTTTAATCGACAGGGCATATTCAATGAGCAGTTCTTC | CASSFNRQGIFNEQFF
TRBJ2-7 | NA | TRBD1 | TRBV19 | TGTGCCAGTAGCACCCCGGGGACAGGGTCATCCTACGAGCAGTACTTC | CASSTPGTGSSYEQYF
TRBJ2-2 | few | NA | TRBV2 | TGTGCCACCTATTTTTGGACCGGGGAGCTGTTTTTT | CATYFWTGELFF
TRBJ2-2 | few | NA | TRBV29-1 | TGCAGCGTTGGATCGGCAGGGACGAACACCGGGGAGCTGTTTTTT | CSVGSAGTNTGELFF
TRBJ1-2 | few | NA | TRBV5-6 | TGTGCCAGCAGCTTGGACAGCTATGGCTACACCTTC | CASSLDSYGYTF
TRBJ2-1 | NA | NA | TRBV19 | TGTGCCAGTAGTATAGAGGGTACCTACAATGAGCAGTTCTTC | CASSIEGTYNEQFF
TRBJ2-7 | NA | TRBD1 | TRBV5-1 | TGCGCCAGCAGCTTGGACAGGGGGCTCTCCTACGAGCAGTACTTC | CASSLDRGLSYEQYF
TRBJ2-7 | NA | NA | TRBV29-1 | TGCAGCTTCAGCGGGACACCGAAGGGGGGCGAGCAGTACTTC | CSFSGTPKGGEQYF
TRBJ2-2 | NA | NA | TRBV7-7 | TGTGCCAGCAGCTCTCCCGGGACCGGGGAGCTGTTTTTT | CASSSPGTGELFF
TRBJ1-2 | NA | NA | TRBV6-5 | TGTGCCAGCAGTTACTCGGGTTATGGCTACACCTTC | CASSYSGYGYTF
TRBJ1-2 | NA | TRBD1 | TRBV19 | TGTGCCAGTAGTCCCCGGACAGGGGGTTTTAAAGACTATGGCTACACCTTC | CASSPRTGGFKDYGYTF
TRBJ2-5 | NA | NA | TRBV4-1 | TGCGCCAGCAGCTGGGCCGTCCAAGAGACCCAGTACTTC | CASSWAVQETQYF
TRBJ2-7 | NA | NA | TRBV6-1 | TGTGCCAGCAGTGAAGACTCCCTCCTACTCCTGAGCTCCTACGAGCAGTACTTC | CASSEDSLLLLSSYEQYF
TRBJ2-2 | NA | TRBD2 | TRBV9 | TGTGCCAGCAGCGGCCGGGAGGGTACCGGGGAGCTGTTTTTT | CASSGREGTGELFF
TRBJ2-1 | few | NA | TRBV9 | TGTGCCAGCAGCGAGTCGGGACTCTCCTACAATGAGCAGTTCTTC | CASSESGLSYNEQFF